One sample yielded the 21 T cell receptor beta chains listed below, sequenced in a study of low-dose radiotherapy and immunotherapy resistance in tumors. TCRs were put through roughly 19 PCR cycles of amplification with Phusion. A constant-region primer and the V-primer adapter served as the primer pair. Each CDR3 protein is one row after TCRdb ran MiXCR on the reads. The sample lists around 57,000 distinct CDR3 sequences, roughly a third occurring once. Time point specified: after trial treatment. Treatment reported: LDRT plus nivolumab, ipilimumab, low-dose cyclophosphamide and aspirin (RACIN trial). This material consisted of PBMCs, taken after low-dose radiotherapy plus immunotherapy. The source of these receptors is a male donor with rectosigmoid adenocarcinoma.

This clonotype showed up many times. The chain recombines TRBV20-1 with TRBJ1-6; no clear D gene. The germline V gene encodes CDR1 DFQATT and CDR2 SNEGSKA (reference sequence). CDR3 length: 17 amino acids. Trimming removed 0 bases at V and 9 bases at J, with 21 bases between. This CDR3 reads CSARDQRSQQLGSPLHF. CDR3 nucleotide sequence: TGCAGTGCTAGAGATCAGCGATCCCAGCAACTGGGTTCACCCCTCCACTTT.

Concerning this clonotype itself: Given a far larger clone just one base away, this is likely a sequencing read error. The chain recombines TRBV27 with TRBJ2-7, with 9 bases that match TRBD1. CDR3 length: 15 residues. V shed 5 bases and J 3 bases; nucleotides not matched to a gene: 8. The germline gives CDR1 MNHEY, CDR2 SMNVEV (reference sequence). CDR3 protein: CASSPNLDRGYEQYF. DNA for the CDR3: TGTGCCAGCAGTCCTAATCTGGACAGGGGCTACGAGCAGTACTTC.

This clonotype was recorded at least ten times. The rearrangement links TRBV4-3 to TRBJ2-1, with D perhaps TRBD1 (6 bases). CDR1 and CDR2 from the germline V gene are LGHNA and YSLEER. The CDR3 runs to 16 residues. The ends were cut back, 2 bases at V and 3 bases at J, with 14 bases in the middle. The CDR3 loop reads CASSQIITGHYNEQFF. For the CDR3, the DNA is TGCGCCAGCAGCCAAATTATTACGGGACACTACAATGAGCAGTTCTTC.

This clonotype ranks as medium-sized. This sequence joins TRBV28 and TRBJ2-1, with D possibly TRBD2 on 6 matching bases. The germline CDR1 and CDR2 sequences are MDHEN and SYDVKM. The CDR3 is 13 amino acids. Trimming left V 6 bases short and J 6 bases short, with 12 bases between. The CDR3 bases are TGTGCCAGCAGCTGGGGGGTGTCCAATGAGCAGTTCTTC. As protein: CASSWGVSNEQFF.

This clonotype has a count of ten or more. This chain connects TRBV7-8 to TRBJ2-3; 7 positions match TRBD1. CDR1 SGHVS and CDR2 FQNEAQ come from the germline V gene. V was clipped by 5 bases and J by 1 base; unmatched bases: 9. This CDR3 contains 16 residues. The CDR3 nucleotides read TGTGCCAGCAGCGGCCAGACAGGGCTAGGCACAGATACGCAGTATTTT. Translation: CASSGQTGLGTDTQYF.

This clonotype was seen repeatedly, ten times or more. The V gene is TRBV27, the J gene TRBJ1-5, with D possibly matching TRBD1 (6 bases). The CDR3 is 12 amino acids. Germline CDR1 MNHEY, CDR2 SMNVEV (reference sequence). Trimming took off 6 bases at V and 6 bases at J, with 9 bases between the two ends. The CDR3 sequence: CASREGGQPQHF. CDR3 DNA sequence: TGTGCCAGCAGGGAGGGGGGTCAGCCCCAGCATTTT.

Relative to its sample, this clonotype is medium-sized. The chain joins TRBV28 to TRBJ1-1; weak D call: TRBD1 (5 bases). Between the trimmed V and J ends, which lost 7 bases and 1 base, there was a span of 10 bases. The CDR3 loop spans 13 amino acids. Germline CDR1 and CDR2: MDHEN and SYDVKM. The CDR3 is CASNRGRNTEAFF. The CDR3 DNA is TGTGCCAGCAACCGGGGCCGGAACACTGAAGCTTTCTTT.

The table lists this clonotype with many counts. The gene calls are TRBV5-1 and TRBJ2-7; the D call may be TRBD1 or TRBD2 (6 bases each). CDR3 length equals 15 residues. Trimming pared 3 bases from V and 7 bases from J, leaving 20 bases between. CDR1 is SGHRS and CDR2 is YFSETQ in the germline V gene. In DNA, the CDR3 is TGCGCCAGCAGCTGGCCCCCCGGGGGCACGAGGGAGCAGTACTTC. Its protein product is CASSWPPGGTREQYF. Using reference TRBV5-1 and TRBJ2-7 for the parts outside the CDR3, the full variable domain is KAGVTQTPRYLIKTRGQQVTLSCSPISGHRSVSWYQQTPGQGLQFLFEYFSETQRNKGNFPGRFSGRQFSNSRSEMNVSTLELGDSALYLCASSWPPGGTREQYFGPGTRLTVT.

In its sample, this clonotype was seen many times. This rearrangement joins TRBV6-2 or TRBV6-3 to TRBJ2-3, with D perhaps matching TRBD1 (6 bases). Germline values: CDR1 MNHEY, CDR2 SVGEGT. V lost 4 bases, J lost 2 bases, and 10 bases lay in between. The CDR3 has 14 amino acids. The CDR3 reads CASSLQGFTDTQYF. The CDR3 DNA sequence: TGTGCCAGCAGTTTACAGGGTTTCACAGATACGCAGTATTTT.

The table lists this clonotype with many counts. The V and J genes are TRBV20-1 and TRBJ2-7; D may match TRBD1 or TRBD2 (5 bases each). Germline lookup yields CDR1 DFQATT and CDR2 SNEGSKA (reference sequence). The CDR3 consists of 13 residues. V was pared by 1 base and J by 4 bases, with 11 bases between. CDR3 coding DNA: TGCAGTGCTAGAGGGCAGGGACCTTACGAGCAGTACTTC. As protein: CSARGQGPYEQYF.

This rearrangement joins TRBV4-1 to TRBJ1-5; D ambiguous. This CDR3 has 17 amino acids. Germline assignment: CDR1 MGHRA and CDR2 YSYEKL. The V end lost 0 bases, the J end lost 0 bases, and 12 bases lay between the germline ends. The CDR3 region is CASSQDERYFSNQPQHF. The CDR3, as DNA: TGCGCCAGCAGCCAAGATGAGAGGTATTTTAGCAATCAGCCCCAGCATTTT.

This clonotype is a singleton in its sample. CDR3 sequence (DNA): TGCGCCAGCATCCCCGGGGACGCAGATACGCAGTATTTT. Encoded protein: CASIPGDADTQYF. The chain combines TRBV10-2 with TRBJ2-3; D may match TRBD1 or TRBD2 (5 bases each). Trimming took 7 bases from V and 4 from J, leaving 12 bases between them. The CDR3 has 13 residues. Germline CDR1 and CDR2: WSHSY and SAAADI.

This chain links TRBV4-3 with TRBJ1-4, with a weak D call TRBD1 (6 bases). Trimming removed 2 bases from V and 3 bases from J, with 25 bases in between. This CDR3 spans 20 amino acids. Germline lookup yields CDR1 LGHNA and CDR2 YSLEER. Here the CDR3 reads CASSQFRAALAGGPNEKLFF. In DNA form, the CDR3 reads TGCGCCAGCAGCCAATTCAGGGCGGCACTAGCGGGGGGCCCTAATGAAAAACTGTTTTTT.

Many counts were recorded for this clonotype. The V call is TRBV7-9, the J call TRBJ1-6; D is possibly TRBD1 (5 bases). V was trimmed by 5 bases and J by 6 bases, leaving 14 bases between them. The CDR3 covers 15 residues. The germline V gene encodes CDR1 SEHNR and CDR2 FQNEAQ (reference sequence). The CDR3 here is CASSAAQGFNSPLHF. The CDR3 DNA follows: TGTGCCAGCAGCGCCGCCCAGGGATTTAATTCACCCCTCCACTTT.

The J gene is TRBJ1-4, the V gene TRBV19; D call uncertain. From germline, CDR1 is LNHDA and CDR2 SQIVND (reference sequence). CDR3 length equals 15 residues. V was clipped by 5 bases and J by 0 bases, with 10 bases between them. CDR3 residues: CASSPWGATNEKLFF. The CDR3 region has the DNA TGTGCCAGTAGTCCCTGGGGAGCAACTAATGAAAAACTGTTTTTT.

This clonotype was picked up many times. The chain combines TRBV11-2 with TRBJ2-1; maybe TRBD1 (5 bases). The germline gives CDR1 SGHAT, CDR2 FQNNGV. The CDR3 totals 14 residues. Trimming took 2 bases from V and 11 from J, leaving 16 bases between them. Here the CDR3 DNA reads TGTGCCAGCAGCTTATCCTTAGGGGCCTTGAAGCAGTTCTTC. Translated: CASSLSLGALKQFF. Full variable domain (rest looked up from reference TRBV11-2 and TRBJ2-1): EAGVAQSPRYKIIEKRQSVAFWCNPISGHATLYWYQQILGQGPKLLIQFQNNGVVDDSQLPKDRFSAERLKGVDSTLKIQPAKLEDSAVYLCASSLSLGALKQFFGPGTRLTVL.

This clonotype came up many times. The rearrangement uses TRBV18 and TRBJ1-4; D not resolved. Per germline, CDR1 KGHSH and CDR2 LQKENI. Trimming left V 3 bases short and J 8 bases short, with 10 bases between. This CDR3 has 13 residues. The CDR3 DNA sequence: TGTGCCAGCTCACCCGGGATGCGGGAAAAACTGTTTTTT. It encodes CASSPGMREKLFF.

This clonotype was picked up a small number of times. The chain combines TRBV28 with TRBJ2-5; the match to TRBD1 covers 11 bases. Per the germline V gene, CDR1 is MDHEN and CDR2 is SYDVKM. V lost 2 bases to trimming and J lost 5 bases; unmatched junction nucleotides: 10. The CDR3 sequence is 17 residues long. In DNA form, the CDR3 reads TGTGCCAGCAGTTTAGTCGGGACAGGGGGGGTGTGGGAGACCCAGTACTTC. Translating it yields CASSLVGTGGVWETQYF.

This clonotype was counted many times. This chain uses TRBV19 with TRBJ2-7, with TRBD2 matching over 13 bases. Germline V gives CDR1 LNHDA, CDR2 SQIVND (reference sequence). V dropped 3 bases and J dropped 3; count of bases not matched to a gene: 2. There are 15 residues in the CDR3. The CDR3 DNA is TGTGCCAGTAGTATTTGGACTAGCGGGGGCTACGAGCAGTACTTC. The encoded protein is CASSIWTSGGYEQYF.

This clonotype was found many times. The CDR3 bases are TGTGCCAGCAGCCGCAGACAGGGGGTGGGGGATTCACCCCTCCACTTT. Protein product: CASSRRQGVGDSPLHF. The genes are TRBV6-6 and TRBJ1-6, with 9 bases aligning to TRBD1. V shed 6 bases and J 8 bases; nucleotides not matched to a gene: 11. The germline gives CDR1 MNHNY, CDR2 SVGAGI (reference sequence). This CDR3 is 16 amino acids long.

The chain joins TRBV5-4 to TRBJ2-1, with 8 nucleotides matching TRBD2. Per the germline V gene, CDR1 is SGHNT and CDR2 is YYREEE (reference sequence). This CDR3 has 15 amino acids. The V segment lost 4 bases and the J segment 5 bases; nucleotides outside the gene matches: 8. The CDR3 bases are TGTGCCAGCAGCCGGTCGGGGGGGACTCACAATGAGCAGTTCTTC. This codes for CASSRSGGTHNEQFF.